This passage covers 12 T cell receptor beta chains from one sample sequenced in a study of shared clonotypes between healthy human individuals. Measured with immunoSEQ multiplex PCR; TCRdb has only the in-frame clones, and not every one. The sample has about 470,000 clones, about four fifths seen once. The sample consisted of PBMCs. These receptors were taken from a woman aged 40 to 50 in good health. Some clones in this sample may be carry-over from other donors' samples.

The chain employs TRBV28 and TRBJ2-3, with 9 bases aligning to TRBD1. The junction had 8 bases not matched to a gene; V was cut back by 5 bases and J by 2 bases. The germline V gene encodes CDR1 MDHEN and CDR2 SYDVKM. This CDR3 is 16 amino acids long. The chain's CDR3 is CASSELGTGNTDTQYF. Written as DNA, the CDR3 is TGTGCCAGCAGTGAACTAGGGACAGGGAACACAGATACGCAGTATTTT.

A note on this clone: Different DNA sequences within this sample yield the same CDR3. The chain links TRBV7-9 to TRBJ1-1, with D tentatively TRBD1 (5 bases). Germline V gives CDR1 SEHNR, CDR2 FQNEAQ (reference sequence). V was cut by 4 bases and J by 5 bases, with 11 bases left in between. The CDR3 consists of 13 residues. CDR3 bases: TGTGCCAGCAGCTCGCAGGAGGGGACTGAAGCTTTCTTT. Protein sequence: CASSSQEGTEAFF.

In regard to this clone: This sample includes further DNA sequences coding for the same CDR3. The V gene is TRBV27, the J gene TRBJ1-5, with a possible D match to TRBD1 (6 bases). Per the germline V gene, CDR1 is MNHEY and CDR2 is SMNVEV (reference sequence). V lost 3 bases, J lost 7 bases, and 13 bases lay in between. This CDR3 has 14 residues. The CDR3 bases are TGTGCCAGCAGTTTTACAGGGCGGGGGCAGCCCCAGCATTTT. It translates to CASSFTGRGQPQHF.

The chain joins TRBV19 to TRBJ1-4, with D unclear. V lost 7 bases and J lost 5, with 14 bases in between. CDR1 and CDR2 (germline): LNHDA, SQIVND (reference sequence). CDR3 length equals 14 residues. CDR3 loop: CASKNPQRNEKLFF. The CDR3 DNA follows: TGTGCCAGTAAAAATCCACAGAGAAATGAAAAACTGTTTTTT.

About this clone itself: Given a far larger clone just one base away, this is likely a sequencing read error. V is TRBV5-1 and J is TRBJ2-2, with 11 positions matching TRBD1. Germline V CDR1 and CDR2: SGHRS, YFSETQ. With 4 bases clipped from V and 4 bases from J, the junction kept 6 bases outside the gene matches. The CDR3 is 16 residues long. Written as DNA, the CDR3 is TGCGCCAGCAGCCGGACAGGGGGCGCGAGCACCGGGGAGCTGTTTTTT. Encoded protein: CASSRTGGASTGELFF.

In the case of this clone: A far larger clone is one nucleotide away, so this likely arose from a read error. The CDR3 region is CASGWDRGEQPQHF. DNA for the CDR3: TGTGCCAGTGGATGGGACAGGGGGGAGCAGCCCCAGCATTTT. This sequence joins TRBV19 and TRBJ1-5; 11 bases line up with TRBD1. J was trimmed by 7 bases and V by 8 bases; bases with no gene match: 7. CDR3 length: 14 residues. Germline V gives CDR1 LNHDA, CDR2 SQIVND (reference sequence). The complete variable domain, with remaining parts taken from reference TRBV19 and TRBJ1-5, reads DGGITQSPKYLFRKEGQNVTLSCEQNLNHDAMYWYRQDPGQGLRLIYYSQIVNDFQKGDIAEGYSVSREKKESFPLTVTSAQKNPTAFYLCASGWDRGEQPQHFGDGTRLSIL.

The V gene is TRBV27, the J gene TRBJ1-1; 9 nucleotides match TRBD1. The CDR3 is 14 residues long. The ends lost 2 bases at V and 10 bases at J; junction bases unmatched: 8. Per the germline V gene, CDR1 is MNHEY and CDR2 is SMNVEV (reference sequence). CDR3 in amino acids: CASSLRQGGSSAFF. Here the CDR3 DNA reads TGTGCCAGCAGTTTAAGACAGGGGGGATCATCAGCTTTCTTT.

Points on this clone: This specimen includes other DNA sequences encoding the same CDR3. The chain carries TRBV30 and TRBJ1-2, with TRBD1 identical over 10 bases. The length of the CDR3 is 14 residues. The germline V gene encodes CDR1 GTSNPN and CDR2 SVGIG (reference sequence). The V segment lost 3 bases and the J segment 7 bases; nucleotides outside the gene matches: 8. CDR3 loop: CAWSLTGGAGGYTF. The CDR3 DNA is TGTGCCTGGAGCCTGACAGGGGGCGCCGGTGGCTACACCTTC. Drawing the rest from reference TRBV30 and TRBJ1-2, the complete variable domain is SQTIHQWPATLVQPVGSPLSLECTVEGTSNPNLYWYRQAAGRGLQLLFYSVGIGQISSEVPQNLSASRPQDRQFILSSKKLLLSDSGFYLCAWSLTGGAGGYTFGSGTRLTVV.

V gene TRBV4-1 combines with J gene TRBJ2-7; TRBD2 is a possible D gene (6 bases). CDR1 is MGHRA and CDR2 is YSYEKL in the germline V gene. Trimming removed 1 base from V and 4 bases from J, with 17 bases in between. CDR3 length equals 16 residues. The DNA of the CDR3 is TGCGCCAGCAGCCAAGGGTCCGGGAGTGGTAAGTACGAGCAGTACTTC. Its translation: CASSQGSGSGKYEQYF.

The CDR3: CASRLAGRETQYF. The CDR3, as DNA: TGTGCCAGCAGGCTAGCGGGCCGGGAGACCCAGTACTTC. The J gene is TRBJ2-5, the V gene TRBV6-6; TRBD2 agrees at 8 bases. V lost 6 bases, J lost 5 bases, and 5 bases stayed unmatched. There are 13 residues in the CDR3. Per the germline V gene, CDR1 is MNHNY and CDR2 is SVGAGI (reference sequence).

The chain employs TRBV6-4 and TRBJ1-5; no reliable D call. CDR3 size: 15 residues. Germline CDR1 MRHNA, CDR2 SNTAGT. The V end lost 6 bases, the J end lost 2 bases, and 14 bases lay between the germline ends. The CDR3 DNA is TGTGCCAGCAGCCAGACCTCACGGGGCAATCAGCCCCAGCATTTT. Translating gives CASSQTSRGNQPQHF.

CDR3 sequence: CASSLARDRGHEQYF. The CDR3 nucleotides read TGCGCCAGCAGCTTGGCTCGGGACAGGGGCCACGAGCAGTACTTC. This chain links TRBV5-1 with TRBJ2-7; 10 positions agree with TRBD1. Trimming at V came to 0 bases and at J to 5 bases, leaving 5 bases not matched to a gene. The CDR3 loop spans 15 amino acids. CDR1 and CDR2 (germline): SGHRS, YFSETQ.